This is a list of T cell receptor beta chains from one sample in a study of cytomegalovirus exposure and HLA in healthy donors. Assay used: immunoSEQ multiplex PCR; TCRdb lists only in-frame clones, some missing. Its table records 110,000 to 150,000 clones. Sequencing used PBMCs. These receptors were taken from a male donor in good health and CMV-seronegative. Each CDR3 is given with its conserved first and last residue. A D gene is named only where the DNA matches it firmly.

j_gene,len,v_gene,d_gene,CDR3nt,CDR3aa
TRBJ1-1,15,TRBV18,-,TGTGCCAGCTCACCACCTGTCCAGGGGAACACTGAAGCTTTCTTT,CASSPPVQGNTEAFF
TRBJ2-3,16,TRBV18,-,TGTGCCAGCTCACCCGGACAGTTCATTAGCACAGATACGCAGTATTTT,CASSPGQFISTDTQYF
TRBJ1-1,14,TRBV15,-,TGTGCCACCAGAGCGGACTTCATGAACACTGAAGCTTTCTTT,CATRADFMNTEAFF
TRBJ2-1,19,TRBV7-6,TRBD2,TGTGCCAGCAGCTTAGTACTAGCGGGAGCCCCAAGCTCCTACAATGAGCAGTTCTTC,CASSLVLAGAPSSYNEQFF
TRBJ1-1,13,TRBV10-3,-,TGTGCCATCACCAGGGACTTGAACACTGAAGCTTTCTTT,CAITRDLNTEAFF
TRBJ1-5,17,TRBV19,-,TGTGCCAGTAGTTCCCGGGACACTGGCAATAGCAATCAGCCCCAGCATTTT,CASSSRDTGNSNQPQHF
TRBJ2-7,14,TRBV5-4,TRBD1,TGTGCCAGCAGCGACGGACAGGGACGGGACGAGCAGTACTTC,CASSDGQGRDEQYF
TRBJ2-7,11,TRBV29-1,-,TGCAGCGTTGAAGTCAGGGGCGAGCAGTACTTC,CSVEVRGEQYF
TRBJ2-7,14,TRBV11-2,-,TGTGCCAGCAGCGGGCGGGACAGCCTCTACGAGCAGTACTTC,CASSGRDSLYEQYF
TRBJ2-1,14,TRBV30,TRBD2,TGTGCCTGGGTTAGCGGGACCTCCTACAATGAGCAGTTCTTC,CAWVSGTSYNEQFF
TRBJ2-3,14,TRBV10-3,TRBD1,TGTGCCATCAGTGAAAGGGGACAGGGGGATACGCAGTATTTT,CAISERGQGDTQYF
TRBJ2-3,12,TRBV18,-,TGTGCCAGCTCACCGTACACAGATACGCAGTATTTT,CASSPYTDTQYF
TRBJ2-5,14,TRBV11-2,TRBD1,TGTGCCAGCAGCTTGACGACAGGGCAAGAGACCCAGTACTTC,CASSLTTGQETQYF
TRBJ1-1,14,TRBV11-2,-,TGTGCCAGCAGCTTAGCCCCCGACAGACAGGCAGCTTTCTTT,CASSLAPDRQAAFF